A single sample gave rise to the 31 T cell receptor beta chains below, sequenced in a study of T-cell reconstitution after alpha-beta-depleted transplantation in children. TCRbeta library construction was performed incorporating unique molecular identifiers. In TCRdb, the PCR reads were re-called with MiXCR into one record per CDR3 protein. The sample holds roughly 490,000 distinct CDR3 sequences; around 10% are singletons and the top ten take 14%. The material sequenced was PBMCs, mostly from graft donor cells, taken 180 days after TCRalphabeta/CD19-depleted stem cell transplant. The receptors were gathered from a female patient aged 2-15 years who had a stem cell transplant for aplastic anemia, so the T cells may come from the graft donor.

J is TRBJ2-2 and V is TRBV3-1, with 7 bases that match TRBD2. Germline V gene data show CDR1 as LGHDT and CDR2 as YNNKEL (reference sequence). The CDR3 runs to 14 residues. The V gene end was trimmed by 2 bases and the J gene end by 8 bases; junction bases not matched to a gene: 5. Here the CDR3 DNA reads TGTGCCAGCAGCCAAAGGCTAGCGGCGGGGGAGCTGTTTTTT. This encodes CASSQRLAAGELFF.

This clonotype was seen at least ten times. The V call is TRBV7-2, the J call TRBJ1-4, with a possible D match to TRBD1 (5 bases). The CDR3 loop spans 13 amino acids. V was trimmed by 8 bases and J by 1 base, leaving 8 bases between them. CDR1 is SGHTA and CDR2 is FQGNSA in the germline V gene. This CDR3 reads CASQTVTNEKLFF. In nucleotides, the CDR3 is TGTGCCAGCCAGACAGTAACTAATGAAAAACTGTTTTTT.

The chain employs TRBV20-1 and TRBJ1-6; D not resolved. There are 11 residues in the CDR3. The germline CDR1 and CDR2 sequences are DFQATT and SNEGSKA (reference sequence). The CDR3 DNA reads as TGCTCGGTGAGGGCTAATTCACCCCTCCACTTT. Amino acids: CSVRANSPLHF.

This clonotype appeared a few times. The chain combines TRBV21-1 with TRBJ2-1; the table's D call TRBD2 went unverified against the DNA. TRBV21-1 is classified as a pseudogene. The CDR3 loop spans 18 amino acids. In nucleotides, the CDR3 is TGTGCCAGCAGCCCCGGGACTAGCGGGAGAAGCGCCTACAATGAGCAGTTCTTC. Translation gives CASSPGTSGRSAYNEQFF.

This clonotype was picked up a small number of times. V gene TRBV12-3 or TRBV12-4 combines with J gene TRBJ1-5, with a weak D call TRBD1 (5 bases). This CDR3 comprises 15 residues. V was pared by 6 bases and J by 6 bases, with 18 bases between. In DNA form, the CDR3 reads TGTGCCAGCAGCCGAGCTGCGGGGGGAGGTCAGCCCCAGCATTTT. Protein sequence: CASSRAAGGGQPQHF.

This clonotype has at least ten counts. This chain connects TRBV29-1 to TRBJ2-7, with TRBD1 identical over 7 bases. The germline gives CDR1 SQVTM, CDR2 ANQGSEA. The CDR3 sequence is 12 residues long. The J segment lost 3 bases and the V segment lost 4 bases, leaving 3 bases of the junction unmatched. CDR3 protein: CSVGAGGYEQYF. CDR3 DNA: TGCAGCGTTGGGGCAGGGGGCTACGAGCAGTACTTC.

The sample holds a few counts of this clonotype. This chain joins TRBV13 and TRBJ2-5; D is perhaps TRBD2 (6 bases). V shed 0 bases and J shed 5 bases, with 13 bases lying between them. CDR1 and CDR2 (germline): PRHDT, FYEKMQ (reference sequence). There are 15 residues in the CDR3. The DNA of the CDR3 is TGTGCCAGCAGCTTAGGTCGGGGGAGTGTGGAGACCCAGTACTTC. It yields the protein CASSLGRGSVETQYF.

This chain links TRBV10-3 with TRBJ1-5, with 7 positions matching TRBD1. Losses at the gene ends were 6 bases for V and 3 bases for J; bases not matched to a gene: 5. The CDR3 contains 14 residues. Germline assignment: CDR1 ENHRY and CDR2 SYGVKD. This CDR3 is CAIRGGTDNQPQHF. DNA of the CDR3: TGTGCCATCAGGGGCGGGACAGACAATCAGCCCCAGCATTTT.

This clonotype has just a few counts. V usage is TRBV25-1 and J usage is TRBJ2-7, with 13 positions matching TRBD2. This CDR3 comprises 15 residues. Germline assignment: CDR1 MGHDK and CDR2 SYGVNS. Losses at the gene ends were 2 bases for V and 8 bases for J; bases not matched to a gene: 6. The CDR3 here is CASSELLAGGWKQYF. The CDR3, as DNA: TGTGCCAGCAGTGAACTACTAGCGGGAGGGTGGAAGCAGTACTTC.

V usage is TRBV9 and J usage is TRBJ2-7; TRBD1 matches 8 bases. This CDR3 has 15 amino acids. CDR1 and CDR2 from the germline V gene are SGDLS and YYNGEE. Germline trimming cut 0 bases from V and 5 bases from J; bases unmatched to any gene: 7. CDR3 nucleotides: TGTGCCAGCAGCGTAGCCCCCGGACAGGGTGACGAGCAGTACTTC. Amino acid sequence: CASSVAPGQGDEQYF.

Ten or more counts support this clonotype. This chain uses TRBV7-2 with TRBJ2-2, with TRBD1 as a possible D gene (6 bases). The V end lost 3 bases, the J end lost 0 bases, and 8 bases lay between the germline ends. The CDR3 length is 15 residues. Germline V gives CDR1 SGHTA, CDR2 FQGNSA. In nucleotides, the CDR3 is TGTGCCAGCAGCTTTGGGACACCGAACACCGGGGAGCTGTTTTTT. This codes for CASSFGTPNTGELFF.

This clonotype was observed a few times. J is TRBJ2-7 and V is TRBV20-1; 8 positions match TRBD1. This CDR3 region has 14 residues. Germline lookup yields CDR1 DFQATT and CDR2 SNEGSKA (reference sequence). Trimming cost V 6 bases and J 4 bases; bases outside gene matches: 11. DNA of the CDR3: TGCAGTGCAAATTTCCGGACAGGGTGGTACGAGCAGTACTTC. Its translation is CSANFRTGWYEQYF.

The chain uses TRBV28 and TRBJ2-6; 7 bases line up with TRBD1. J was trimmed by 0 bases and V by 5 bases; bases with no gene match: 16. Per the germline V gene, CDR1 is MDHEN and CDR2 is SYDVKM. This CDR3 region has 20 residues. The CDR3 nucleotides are TGTGCCAGCAGTACCCTCCTGACAGGGCTTCCCCTCTCTGGGGCCAACGTCCTGACTTTC. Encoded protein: CASSTLLTGLPLSGANVLTF.

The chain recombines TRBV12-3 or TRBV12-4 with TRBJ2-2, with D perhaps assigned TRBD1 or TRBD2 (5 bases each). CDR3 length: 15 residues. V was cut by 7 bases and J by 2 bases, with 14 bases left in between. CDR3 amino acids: CASIRGAGNTGELFF. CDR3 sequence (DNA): TGTGCCAGCATCCGAGGGGCGGGCAACACCGGGGAGCTGTTTTTT.

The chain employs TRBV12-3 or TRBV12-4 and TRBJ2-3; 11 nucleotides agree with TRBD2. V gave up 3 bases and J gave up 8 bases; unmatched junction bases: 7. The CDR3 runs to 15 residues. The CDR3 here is CASSFGLAGGRTQYF. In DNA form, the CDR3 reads TGTGCCAGCAGTTTCGGGCTAGCGGGAGGTCGTACGCAGTATTTT.

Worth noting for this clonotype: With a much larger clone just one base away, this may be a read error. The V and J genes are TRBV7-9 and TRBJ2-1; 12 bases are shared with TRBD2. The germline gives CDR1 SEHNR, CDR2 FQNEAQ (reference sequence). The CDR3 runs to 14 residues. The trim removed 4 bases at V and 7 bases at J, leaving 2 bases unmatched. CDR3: CASSWTSGNNEQFF. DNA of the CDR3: TGTGCCAGCAGCTGGACTAGCGGGAATAATGAGCAGTTCTTC. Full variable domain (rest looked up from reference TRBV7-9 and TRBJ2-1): DTGVSQNPRHKITKRGQNVTFRCDPISEHNRLYWYRQTLGQGPEFLTYFQNEAQLEKSRLLSDRFSAERPKGSFSTLEIQRTEQGDSAMYLCASSWTSGNNEQFFGPGTRLTVL.

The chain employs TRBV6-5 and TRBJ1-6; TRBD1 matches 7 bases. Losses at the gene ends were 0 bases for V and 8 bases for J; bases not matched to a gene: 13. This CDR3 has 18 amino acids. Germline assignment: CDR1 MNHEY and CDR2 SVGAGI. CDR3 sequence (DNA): TGTGCCAGCAGTTACTCAGCAGGGGGGCCCTATAGGGATTCACCCCTCCACTTT. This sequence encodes CASSYSAGGPYRDSPLHF.

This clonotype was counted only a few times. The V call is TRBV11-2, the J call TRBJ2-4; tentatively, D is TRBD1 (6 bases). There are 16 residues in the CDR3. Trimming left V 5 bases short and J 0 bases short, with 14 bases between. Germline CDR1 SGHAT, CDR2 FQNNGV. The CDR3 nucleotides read TGTGCCAGCAGCCGAACAACAGGGCTAGCCAAAAACATTCAGTACTTC. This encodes CASSRTTGLAKNIQYF.

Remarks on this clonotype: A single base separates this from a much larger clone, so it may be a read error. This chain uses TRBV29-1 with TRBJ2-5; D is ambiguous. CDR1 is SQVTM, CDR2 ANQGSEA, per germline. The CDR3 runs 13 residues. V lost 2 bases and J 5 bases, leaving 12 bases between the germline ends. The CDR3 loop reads CSVEPGSVETQYF. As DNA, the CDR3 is TGCAGCGTTGAACCTGGCTCGGTGGAGACCCAGTACTTC. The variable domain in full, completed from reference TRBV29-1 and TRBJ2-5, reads SAVISQKPSRDICQRGTSLTIQCQVDSQVTMMFWYRQQPGQSLTLIATANQGSEATYESGFVIDKFPISRPNLTFSTLTVSNMSPEDSSIYLCSVEPGSVETQYFGPGTRLLVL.

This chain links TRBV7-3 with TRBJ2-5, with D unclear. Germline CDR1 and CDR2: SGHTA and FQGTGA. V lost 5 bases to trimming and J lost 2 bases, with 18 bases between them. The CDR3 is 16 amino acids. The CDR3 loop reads CASSLRGSGLQETQYF. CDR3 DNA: TGTGCCAGCAGCCTTAGAGGTTCGGGTTTACAAGAGACCCAGTACTTC.

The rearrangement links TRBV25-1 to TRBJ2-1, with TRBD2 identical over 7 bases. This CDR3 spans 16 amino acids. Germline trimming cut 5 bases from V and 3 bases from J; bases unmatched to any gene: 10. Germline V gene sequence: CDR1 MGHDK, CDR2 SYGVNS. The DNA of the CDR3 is TGTGCCAGCAGTTCGCCGGGGGGAGTTTTCTACAATGAGCAGTTCTTC. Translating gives CASSSPGGVFYNEQFF.

CDR3 region: CASSAGRGLWETQYF. The CDR3 nucleotides are TGTGCCAGCAGTGCTGGTAGGGGCCTTTGGGAGACCCAGTACTTC. V gene TRBV12-3 or TRBV12-4 combines with J gene TRBJ2-5; TRBD1 might be the D (5 bases). V was cut by 5 bases and J by 5 bases, with 18 bases left in between. The CDR3 sequence is 15 residues long.

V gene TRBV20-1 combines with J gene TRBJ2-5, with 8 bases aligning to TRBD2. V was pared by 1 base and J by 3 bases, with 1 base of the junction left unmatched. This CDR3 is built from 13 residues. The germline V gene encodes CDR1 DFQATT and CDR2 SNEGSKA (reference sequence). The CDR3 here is CSARALAEETQYF. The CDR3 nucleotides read TGCAGTGCTAGAGCACTAGCGGAAGAGACCCAGTACTTC.

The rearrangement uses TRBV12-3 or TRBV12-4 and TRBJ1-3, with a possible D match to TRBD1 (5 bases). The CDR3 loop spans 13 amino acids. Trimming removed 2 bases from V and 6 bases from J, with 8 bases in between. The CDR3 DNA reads TGTGCCAGCAGTTTATGGGGGGTAAACACCATATATTTT. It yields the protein CASSLWGVNTIYF.

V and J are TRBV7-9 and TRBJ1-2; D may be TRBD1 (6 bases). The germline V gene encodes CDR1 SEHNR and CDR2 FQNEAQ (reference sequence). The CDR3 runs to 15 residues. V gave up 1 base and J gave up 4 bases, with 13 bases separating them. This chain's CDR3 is CASSLGDRTGYGYTF. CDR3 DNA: TGTGCCAGCAGCTTAGGCGACAGGACGGGCTATGGCTACACCTTC. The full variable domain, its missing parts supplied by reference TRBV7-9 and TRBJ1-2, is DTGVSQNPRHKITKRGQNVTFRCDPISEHNRLYWYRQTLGQGPEFLTYFQNEAQLEKSRLLSDRFSAERPKGSFSTLEIQRTEQGDSAMYLCASSLGDRTGYGYTFGSGTRLTVV.

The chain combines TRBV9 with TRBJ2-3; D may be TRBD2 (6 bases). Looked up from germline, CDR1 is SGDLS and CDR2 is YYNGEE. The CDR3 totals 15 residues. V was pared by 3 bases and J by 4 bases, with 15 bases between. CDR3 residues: CASSGEAGSADTQYF. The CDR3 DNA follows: TGTGCCAGCAGCGGAGAGGCGGGATCGGCAGATACGCAGTATTTT.

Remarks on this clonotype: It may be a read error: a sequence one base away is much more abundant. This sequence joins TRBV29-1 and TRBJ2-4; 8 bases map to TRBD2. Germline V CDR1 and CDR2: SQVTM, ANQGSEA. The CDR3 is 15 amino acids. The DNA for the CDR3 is TGCAGCGTTGAAGGTTCAGGACTAGCCAAAAACAGTCAGTACTTC. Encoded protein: CSVEGSGLAKNSQYF.

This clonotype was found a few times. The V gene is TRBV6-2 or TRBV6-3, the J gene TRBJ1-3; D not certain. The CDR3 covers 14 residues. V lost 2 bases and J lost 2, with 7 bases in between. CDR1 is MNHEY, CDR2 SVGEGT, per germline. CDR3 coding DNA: TGTGCCAGCAGTTACCCAGACCCTGGAAACACCATATATTTT. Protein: CASSYPDPGNTIYF.

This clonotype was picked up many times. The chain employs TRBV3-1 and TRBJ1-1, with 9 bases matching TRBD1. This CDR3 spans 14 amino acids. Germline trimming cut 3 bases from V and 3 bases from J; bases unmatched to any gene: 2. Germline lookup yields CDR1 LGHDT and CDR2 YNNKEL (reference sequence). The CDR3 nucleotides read TGTGCCAGCAGCCAGAGACAGGGGGACACTGAAGCTTTCTTT. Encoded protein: CASSQRQGDTEAFF.

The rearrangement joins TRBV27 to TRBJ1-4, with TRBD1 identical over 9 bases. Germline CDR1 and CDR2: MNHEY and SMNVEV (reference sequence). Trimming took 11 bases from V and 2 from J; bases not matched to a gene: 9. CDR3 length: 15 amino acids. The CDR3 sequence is CAARRTGETNEKLFF. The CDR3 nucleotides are TGTGCCGCCCGTCGGACAGGGGAGACTAATGAAAAACTGTTTTTT.

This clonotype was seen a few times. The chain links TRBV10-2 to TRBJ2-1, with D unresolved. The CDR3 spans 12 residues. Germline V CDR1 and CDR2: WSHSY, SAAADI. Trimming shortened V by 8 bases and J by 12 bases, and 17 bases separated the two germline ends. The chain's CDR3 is CASPARGLPQFF. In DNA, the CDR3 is TGCGCCAGCCCCGCTCGAGGTCTGCCGCAGTTCTTC.